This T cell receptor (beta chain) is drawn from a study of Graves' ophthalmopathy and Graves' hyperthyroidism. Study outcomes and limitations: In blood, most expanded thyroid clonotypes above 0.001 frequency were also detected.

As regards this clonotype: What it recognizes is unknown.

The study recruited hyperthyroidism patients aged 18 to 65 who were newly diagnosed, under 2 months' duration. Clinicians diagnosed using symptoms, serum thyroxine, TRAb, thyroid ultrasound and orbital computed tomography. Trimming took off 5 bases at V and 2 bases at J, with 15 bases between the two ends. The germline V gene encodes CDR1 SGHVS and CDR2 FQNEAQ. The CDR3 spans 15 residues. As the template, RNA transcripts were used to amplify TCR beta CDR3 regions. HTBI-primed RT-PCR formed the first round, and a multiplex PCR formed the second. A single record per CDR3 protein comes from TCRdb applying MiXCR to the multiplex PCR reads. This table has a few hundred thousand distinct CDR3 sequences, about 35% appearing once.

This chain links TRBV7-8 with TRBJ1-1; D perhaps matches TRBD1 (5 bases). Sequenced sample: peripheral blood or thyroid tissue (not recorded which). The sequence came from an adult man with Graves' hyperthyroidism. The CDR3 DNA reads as TGTGCCAGCAGCGCGGGACTAGCGGGAAACACTGAAGCTTTCTTT. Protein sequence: CASSAGLAGNTEAFF.